Sequencing of this T cell receptor beta chain was carried out in a study of blood T cell repertoires in COVID-19. For the study at large: Acute and convalescent COVID-19 specimens originated in the United States, Italy and Spain.

The study drew participants aged about 18 to 89 years from some 23 US areas. Cohorts were based on clinical histories the participants reported. Generated by immunoSEQ multiplex PCR, the TCRdb table keeps only in-frame clones and is missing some. The data hold under 350,000 clones, with 80% to 90% observed a single time. Trimming took 5 bases from V and 5 from J; bases not matched to a gene: 11. The CDR3 has 15 amino acids. The germline CDR1 and CDR2 sequences are SGHVS and FNYEAQ. The TCR comes from a woman aged 35 to 49 with acute COVID-19. The sequencing input was PBMCs or T cells enriched from blood (not recorded which). This chain uses TRBV7-6 with TRBJ2-7; 8 positions agree with TRBD1. CDR3 in amino acids: CASSDPGGGGNEQYF. DNA for the CDR3: TGTGCCAGCAGCGACCCAGGGGGCGGTGGAAACGAGCAGTACTTC.